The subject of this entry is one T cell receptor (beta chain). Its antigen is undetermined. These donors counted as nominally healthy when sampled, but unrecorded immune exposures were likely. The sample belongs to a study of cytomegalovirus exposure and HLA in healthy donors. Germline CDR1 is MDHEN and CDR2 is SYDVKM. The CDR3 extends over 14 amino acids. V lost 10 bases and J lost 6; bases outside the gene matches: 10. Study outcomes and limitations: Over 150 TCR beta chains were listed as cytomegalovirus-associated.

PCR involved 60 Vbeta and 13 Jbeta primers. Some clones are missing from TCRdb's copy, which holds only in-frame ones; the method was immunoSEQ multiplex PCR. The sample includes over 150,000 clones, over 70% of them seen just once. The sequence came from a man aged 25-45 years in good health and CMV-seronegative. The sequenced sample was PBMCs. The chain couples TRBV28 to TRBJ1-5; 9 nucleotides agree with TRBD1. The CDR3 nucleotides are TGTGCCATCACCACTGGGACAGGGAGTCAGCCCCAGCATTTT. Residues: CAITTGTGSQPQHF.